The 22 T cell receptor beta chains given below trace back to one sample, sequenced in a study of a mutant IDH1 vaccine in newly diagnosed glioma. Documented time point: week 35, safety follow-up. Vaccinated patients received 300 ug of mutant IDH1 20-mer peptide per dose, with topical imiquimod. Profiling relied on immunoSEQ multiplex PCR, and the TCRdb table lists in-frame clones only, not all of them. Here the sample spans some 30,000 clones, 78% being singletons. Their recognized antigens are unknown. Sample: PBMCs, taken from a glioma patient whose treatment included an IDH1 peptide vaccine. The source is a woman in her thirties or forties with glioma.

V and J are TRBV13 and TRBJ2-3; tentatively, D is TRBD1 or TRBD2 (7 bases each). Germline V lookup: CDR1 PRHDT, CDR2 FYEKMQ (reference sequence). This CDR3 is built from 15 residues. V lost 4 bases to trimming and J lost 5 bases, with 16 bases between them. In nucleotides, the CDR3 is TGTGCCAGCAGCTCCCGCCCAGGGGGGGAAGATACGCAGTATTTT. Amino acid sequence: CASSSRPGGEDTQYF. Supplemented by reference TRBV13 and TRBJ2-3, the full variable domain reads AAGVIQSPRHLIKEKRETATLKCYPIPRHDTVYWYQQGPGQDPQFLISFYEKMQSDKGSIPDRFSAQQFSDYHSELNMSSLELGDSALYFCASSSRPGGEDTQYFGPGTRLTVL.

This clone was observed a few times. The V call is TRBV4-1, the J call TRBJ2-7, with 13 bases identical to TRBD2. The V gene end was trimmed by 4 bases and the J gene end by 0 bases; junction bases not matched to a gene: 15. Per germline, CDR1 MGHRA and CDR2 YSYEKL. The CDR3 loop spans 20 amino acids. The CDR3 protein is CASSLLPRLAGGSSSYEQYF. In nucleotides, the CDR3 is TGCGCCAGCAGCCTCCTGCCCCGACTAGCGGGGGGCTCGAGCTCCTACGAGCAGTACTTC.

The V and J genes are TRBV5-1 and TRBJ1-2; D remains unclear. V was shortened by 1 base and J by 1 base, with 8 bases between the two germline ends. Germline loops: CDR1 SGHRS, CDR2 YFSETQ. The CDR3 has 14 residues. CDR3 DNA sequence: TGCGCCAGCAGCTTGCTAACGGATAACTATGGCTACACCTTC. Amino acids: CASSLLTDNYGYTF.

The gene calls are TRBV4-1 and TRBJ1-1; D might be TRBD1 (5 bases). V dropped 0 bases and J dropped 9 bases, with 11 bases sitting between them. The germline V gene encodes CDR1 MGHRA and CDR2 YSYEKL. The CDR3 covers 13 residues. The CDR3 DNA sequence: TGCGCCAGCAGCCAAGACAGGGTAGGGCAAGCTTTCTTT. Its translation is CASSQDRVGQAFF.

The chain uses TRBV6-5 and TRBJ2-7; D call uncertain. The V and J ends lost 0 bases and 0 bases respectively, with 3 bases between them. The CDR3 length is 13 residues. Germline-derived CDR1 and CDR2 are MNHEY and SVGAGI. The CDR3 coding sequence is TGTGCCAGCAGTTACTCCCACTCCTACGAGCAGTACTTC. Encoded protein: CASSYSHSYEQYF.

The chain couples TRBV29-1 to TRBJ1-4; D may be TRBD1 (6 bases). Trimming pared 4 bases from V and 4 bases from J, leaving 16 bases between. The CDR3 runs to 15 residues. CDR1 and CDR2 from the germline V gene are SQVTM and ANQGSEA. The CDR3 coding sequence is TGCAGCGTTGCGGGGACACGGGAGGGTAATGAAAAACTGTTTTTT. It specifies CSVAGTREGNEKLFF.

This clone was found a few times. The chain joins TRBV6-5 to TRBJ1-1; 8 bases are a match to TRBD1. The CDR3 length is 13 residues. After removal of 4 bases from V and 13 bases from J, the junction contained 11 bases not matched to a gene. The V gene's germline CDR1 is MNHEY and CDR2 SVGAGI. The CDR3 DNA reads as TGTGCCAGCAGTTCGTCGGACAGGGTAGATGATTTCTTT. It is translated as CASSSSDRVDDFF.

The rearrangement joins TRBV9 to TRBJ2-1, with D unresolved. V was cut by 4 bases and J by 0 bases, with 5 bases left in between. The germline V gene encodes CDR1 SGDLS and CDR2 YYNGEE. The CDR3 extends over 13 amino acids. Here the CDR3 reads CASSQSSYNEQFF. The CDR3 coding sequence is TGTGCCAGCAGCCAATCCTCCTACAATGAGCAGTTCTTC.

The chain uses TRBV7-8 and TRBJ2-1; D is unresolved. This CDR3 has 14 residues. V lost 2 bases and J lost 2, with 7 bases in between. CDR1 SGHVS and CDR2 FQNEAQ come from the germline V gene. The CDR3 region is CASSLMVPYNEQFF. The DNA of the CDR3 is TGTGCCAGCAGCTTAATGGTCCCCTACAATGAGCAGTTCTTC.

This chain uses TRBV11-3 with TRBJ2-5; 10 bases match TRBD2. The CDR3 length is 16 residues. Per the germline V gene, CDR1 is SGHNT and CDR2 is YENEEA. The V and J ends lost 1 base and 2 bases, in that order; junction bases with no gene match: 4. The CDR3 DNA is TGTGCCAGCAGCTTAGCCGGAGCGGGGGGGCAAGAGACCCAGTACTTC. The encoded protein is CASSLAGAGGQETQYF.

This chain links TRBV27 with TRBJ1-2; 8 bases are a match to TRBD1. With 5 bases clipped from V and 0 bases from J, the junction kept 5 bases outside the gene matches. The CDR3 loop spans 15 amino acids. CDR1 and CDR2 from the germline V gene are MNHEY and SMNVEV (reference sequence). This CDR3 is CASSHQGASNYGYTF. DNA for the CDR3: TGTGCCAGCAGTCACCAGGGGGCCTCTAACTATGGCTACACCTTC.

This clone was found a few times. The rearrangement links TRBV27 to TRBJ1-4; D may be TRBD1 (6 bases). The CDR3 extends over 15 amino acids. V lost 6 bases, J lost 5 bases, and 16 bases lay in between. CDR1 is MNHEY, CDR2 SMNVEV, per germline (reference sequence). This CDR3 is CASRPRGEGNEKLFF. The CDR3, as DNA: TGTGCCAGCAGGCCTAGGGGGGAGGGGAATGAAAAACTGTTTTTT.

The rearrangement uses TRBV7-8 and TRBJ1-1, with D hard to call. Germline V gene lookup returns CDR1 SGHVS and CDR2 FQNEAQ. The CDR3 extends over 13 amino acids. V was trimmed by 2 bases and J by 4 bases, leaving 8 bases between them. CDR3 in amino acids: CASSLIRGTEAFF. The DNA for the CDR3 is TGTGCCAGCAGCTTAATCCGGGGCACTGAAGCTTTCTTT.

The V call is TRBV15, the J call TRBJ2-4; D may be TRBD1 or TRBD2 (5 bases each). This CDR3 comprises 13 residues. Trimming took off 1 base at V and 8 bases at J, with 9 bases between the two ends. Germline CDR1 is LNHNV and CDR2 is YYDKDF (reference sequence). The CDR3 sequence is CATSRAGLDIQYF. In DNA, the CDR3 is TGTGCCACCAGCAGAGCGGGGCTGGACATTCAGTACTTC.

The chain combines TRBV9 with TRBJ2-7; 10 nucleotides line up with TRBD1. There are 13 residues in the CDR3. V gave up 4 bases and J gave up 5 bases; unmatched junction bases: 3. CDR1 is SGDLS and CDR2 is YYNGEE in the germline V gene. CDR3 protein: CASSFGTGDEQYF. For the CDR3, the DNA is TGTGCCAGCAGCTTCGGGACAGGGGACGAGCAGTACTTC.

The count of this clone is one. The chain combines TRBV6-4 with TRBJ2-3, with 12 positions matching TRBD2. The germline V gene has CDR1 MRHNA and CDR2 SNTAGT. The CDR3 spans 15 residues. Trimming cost V 6 bases and J 2 bases; bases outside gene matches: 3. The CDR3, as DNA: TGTGCCAGCAGCCGACTAGCGGGAGACACAGATACGCAGTATTTT. Encoded protein: CASSRLAGDTDTQYF.

The J gene is TRBJ2-7, the V gene TRBV4-3; 8 nucleotides line up with TRBD1. Unmatched junction bases numbered 4, after V lost 0 bases and J lost 3 bases. The CDR3 contains 15 residues. Germline CDR1 LGHNA, CDR2 YSLEER. As DNA, the CDR3 is TGCGCCAGCAGCCAAGATTGGACAGGGTGCTACGAGCAGTACTTC. Protein product: CASSQDWTGCYEQYF.

The chain couples TRBV27 to TRBJ1-2; D may be TRBD1 (6 bases). Trimming cost V 5 bases and J 5 bases, with 15 bases left between them. The CDR3 runs to 14 residues. Germline V gene data show CDR1 as MNHEY and CDR2 as SMNVEV (reference sequence). The CDR3 DNA is TGTGCCAGCAGTAGGGCAGGGGCGCAGTATGGCTACACCTTC. Its translation is CASSRAGAQYGYTF.

This chain connects TRBV7-9 to TRBJ2-7; D uncertain. The CDR3 runs to 11 residues. Trimming removed 2 bases at V and 7 bases at J, with 6 bases between. CDR1 and CDR2 from the germline V gene are SEHNR and FQNEAQ (reference sequence). The CDR3 reads CASSLLREQYF. The CDR3 nucleotides are TGTGCCAGCAGCTTACTTAGGGAGCAGTACTTC.

V usage is TRBV12-5 and J usage is TRBJ1-1; 11 bases are shared with TRBD1. The CDR3 runs 17 residues. Germline trimming cut 0 bases from V and 0 bases from J; bases unmatched to any gene: 3. Germline lookup yields CDR1 LGHNT and CDR2 FRNRAP. The CDR3 protein is CASGLVGQGALNTEAFF. CDR3 DNA sequence: TGTGCTAGTGGTTTGGTAGGACAGGGGGCTTTGAACACTGAAGCTTTCTTT. The full variable domain, its missing parts supplied by reference TRBV12-5 and TRBJ1-1, is DARVTQTPRHKVTEMGQEVTMRCQPILGHNTVFWYRQTMMQGLELLAYFRNRAPLDDSGMPKDRFSAEMPDATLATLKIQPSEPRDSAVYFCASGLVGQGALNTEAFFGQGTRLTVV.

This clone has just one count. The chain is built from TRBV30 and TRBJ1-2; tentative D call: TRBD1 (5 bases). The CDR3 runs to 14 residues. Trimming pared 0 bases from V and 4 bases from J, leaving 12 bases between. Germline V gene lookup returns CDR1 GTSNPN and CDR2 SVGIG (reference sequence). CDR3 nucleotides: TGTGCCTGGAGTGTCACCCAGGGTCCCTATGGCTACACCTTC. As protein: CAWSVTQGPYGYTF.

This chain links TRBV18 with TRBJ1-2; possibly TRBD1 for D (5 bases). The CDR3 covers 14 residues. Trimming removed 3 bases from V and 4 bases from J, with 12 bases in between. From germline, CDR1 is KGHSH and CDR2 LQKENI. The CDR3 nucleotides are TGTGCCAGCTCACCGGGACCGACCCTCTATGGCTACACCTTC. This encodes CASSPGPTLYGYTF.